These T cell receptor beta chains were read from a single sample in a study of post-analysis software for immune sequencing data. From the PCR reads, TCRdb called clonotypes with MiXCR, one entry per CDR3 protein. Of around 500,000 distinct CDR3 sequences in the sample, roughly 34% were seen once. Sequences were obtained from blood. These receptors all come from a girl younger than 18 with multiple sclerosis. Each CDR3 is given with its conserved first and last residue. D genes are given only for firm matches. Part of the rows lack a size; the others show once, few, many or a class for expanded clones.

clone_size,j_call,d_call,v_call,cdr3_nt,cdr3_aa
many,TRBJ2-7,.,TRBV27,TGTGCCAGCAGTTTCACCCCTCGTTCCGAGCAGTACTTC,CASSFTPRSEQYF
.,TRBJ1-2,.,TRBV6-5,TGTGCCAGCTCTCAGGGGAGGGGAACGGACGGCTACACCTTC,CASSQGRGTDGYTF
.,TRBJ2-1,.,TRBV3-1,TGTGCCAGCAGACAACAGGGTTCGGAGACCCAGTTCTTC,CASRQQGSETQFF
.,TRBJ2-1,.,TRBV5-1,TGCGCCAGCAGCTTGGCCGGGACGCTCGATGAGCAGTTCTTC,CASSLAGTLDEQFF
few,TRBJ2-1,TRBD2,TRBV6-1,TGTGCCAGCAGACGACTCGGACTAGCGGGGGGCAAGAGCTCCTACAATGAGCAGTTCTTC,CASRRLGLAGGKSSYNEQFF
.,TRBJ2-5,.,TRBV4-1,TGCGCCAGCAGCCAAGATCCGACAGGTGGAGAGACCCGGTACTTC,CASSQDPTGGETRYF
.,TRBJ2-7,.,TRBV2,TGTGCCACGCAGGGCTCCTACGAGCAGTACTTC,CATQGSYEQYF
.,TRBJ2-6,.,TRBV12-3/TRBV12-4,TGTGCCAGCGCTGGTCCCTCTGGGGCCAACGTCCTGACTTTC,CASAGPSGANVLTF
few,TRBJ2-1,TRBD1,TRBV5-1,TGCGCCAGCAGCTTGGCGGACAGGGAGAGTAATGAGCAGTTCTTC,CASSLADRESNEQFF
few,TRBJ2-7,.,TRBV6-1,TGTGCCAGCAGTTCCTCAGGGAAGCCCCACGAGCAGTACTTC,CASSSSGKPHEQYF
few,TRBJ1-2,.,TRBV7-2,TGTGCCAGCAGCTTAAGGCCTGTGGGCAGACTAGCTAACTATGGCTACACCTTC,CASSLRPVGRLANYGYTF
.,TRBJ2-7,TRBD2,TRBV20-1,TGCAGTGCTAGGCTAGCGGGGAGCTCCTACGAGCAGTACTTC,CSARLAGSSYEQYF
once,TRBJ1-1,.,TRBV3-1,TGTGCCAGCAGCCCCGGGACATACACTGAAGCTTTCTTT,CASSPGTYTEAFF
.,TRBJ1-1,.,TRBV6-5,TGTGCCAGCAGTTACAGGGCGGACACTGAAGCTTTCTTT,CASSYRADTEAFF
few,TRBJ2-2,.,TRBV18,TGTGCCAGCTCAGAACGGGCCACCACCGGGGAGCTGTTTTTT,CASSERATTGELFF
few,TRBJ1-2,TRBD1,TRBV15,TGTGCCACCAGCAGGGACAGGGAGGACGGCTACACCTTC,CATSRDREDGYTF
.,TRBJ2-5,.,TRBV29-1,TGCAGCGTTCCGGCCCCTGTCGGCGAGACCCAGTACTTC,CSVPAPVGETQYF
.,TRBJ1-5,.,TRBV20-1,TGCAGTGCTGCTGGACGTAGCTATAGCAATCAGCCCCAGCATTTT,CSAAGRSYSNQPQHF
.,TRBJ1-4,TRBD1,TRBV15,TGTGCCACCAGGGGACAGGGGGGCGAAAAACTGTTTTTT,CATRGQGGEKLFF
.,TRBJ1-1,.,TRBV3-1,TGTGCCAGCAGCCGCCCATCAGGGGAGGTTGAAGCTTTCTTT,CASSRPSGEVEAFF
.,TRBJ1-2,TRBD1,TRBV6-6,TGTGCCAGCAGTTCAAGAGGACAGGGAGATGGCTACACCTTC,CASSSRGQGDGYTF
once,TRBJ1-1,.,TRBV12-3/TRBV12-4,TGTGCCAGCAGTTTAACCGGGGCCCAGGGCACTGAAGCTTTCTTT,CASSLTGAQGTEAFF